The subject of this entry is one TCR beta chain. Antigen unknown. This record belongs to a study of cytomegalovirus exposure and HLA in healthy donors. Study-wide findings and caveats: Among TCR beta chains of equal frequency, HLA-associated ones were more clonally expanded in a later analysis. Information on immune exposure was restricted to one variable (CMV serostatus). Sequencing depth roughly uniform across donors was assumed in presence/absence analyses.

Primers: 60 Vbeta forward and 13 Jbeta reverse. TCRdb's copy holds only in-frame clones and misses some; the assay was immunoSEQ multiplex PCR. This table holds about 190,000 clones, roughly four fifths found once. The clonotype comes from a woman aged 18-29 years in good health and CMV-seronegative. The sequenced material came from PBMCs.

The CDR3 protein is CASKDRGFSPLHF. Written as DNA, the CDR3 is TGTGCCAGTAAGGACAGGGGTTTCTCACCCCTCCACTTT. V gene TRBV19 combines with J gene TRBJ1-6; 9 bases align to TRBD1. J lost 10 bases, V lost 7 bases, and 5 bases had no gene match. The germline V gene has CDR1 LNHDA and CDR2 SQIVND (reference sequence). This CDR3 has 13 amino acids.